These T cell receptor beta chains were read from a single sample in a study of vaccination effects on CD4 cells after COVID-19. These receptors have no identified antigens. Sequencing was performed with immunoSEQ multiplex PCR; in TCRdb, only in-frame clones are kept and a portion is missing. The table has about 73,000 clones, roughly four fifths seen once. The sample consisted of CD4+ T cells from PBMCs cultured without peptide, taken after COVID-19 vaccination. These receptors came from a human donor who received a COVID-19 vaccine. Each CDR3 is given without its conserved first and last residue. The D gene is left open where the match is weak. Clone size is given for some rows only: seen once, a few or many times, or a class if the clone is expanded.

J: TRBJ1-2; D: NA; V: TRBV2; size: NA; CDR3: ASTTVNYGYT
J: TRBJ2-1; D: TRBD2; V: TRBV3-1/TRBV3-2; size: NA; CDR3: ASSQVWRGGEF
J: TRBJ2-5; D: TRBD2; V: TRBV28; size: NA; CDR3: ASSFGAGGSLETQY
J: TRBJ1-2; D: TRBD1; V: TRBV29-1; size: NA; CDR3: SVEGMTGIYGYT
J: TRBJ1-4; D: TRBD1; V: TRBV9; size: few; CDR3: ASSKGQGARTNEKLF
J: TRBJ2-1; D: NA; V: TRBV18; size: once; CDR3: ASSSRREDPQRGEQF
J: TRBJ2-2; D: NA; V: TRBV6-2/TRBV6-3; size: few; CDR3: ASSYGGQANTGELF
J: TRBJ2-2; D: NA; V: TRBV6-5; size: few; CDR3: ASSYSAGETGELF
J: TRBJ1-1; D: NA; V: TRBV18; size: once; CDR3: ASSPQEGPRAF
J: TRBJ2-1; D: NA; V: TRBV9; size: NA; CDR3: ASSVVEQF
J: TRBJ1-3; D: NA; V: TRBV6-6; size: few; CDR3: ASSIQVGSGNTIY
J: TRBJ2-6; D: NA; V: TRBV20-1; size: NA; CDR3: SASVGSGANVLT
J: TRBJ2-3; D: NA; V: TRBV9; size: NA; CDR3: ASSAMPGPDTQY
J: TRBJ1-1; D: NA; V: TRBV5-1; size: NA; CDR3: ASTRGGRNTEAF
J: TRBJ2-5; D: TRBD2; V: TRBV24-1; size: NA; CDR3: ATSDTGTSGGETQY
J: TRBJ1-4; D: NA; V: TRBV6-6; size: NA; CDR3: ASSYSSQGNEKLF
J: TRBJ2-3; D: NA; V: TRBV5-1; size: NA; CDR3: ASSFSDRNTDTQY
J: TRBJ1-1; D: NA; V: TRBV7-3; size: NA; CDR3: ASSFGENTEAF
J: TRBJ1-5; D: TRBD1; V: TRBV2; size: few; CDR3: ASSGPGQGGGSNQPQH
J: TRBJ1-2; D: NA; V: TRBV2; size: NA; CDR3: ASTRENYGYT
J: TRBJ2-6; D: TRBD1; V: TRBV19; size: NA; CDR3: ASSAVNPKPTGAGANVLT
J: TRBJ1-5; D: NA; V: TRBV6-5; size: few; CDR3: ASNAPGSNQPQH
J: TRBJ1-1; D: NA; V: TRBV7-2; size: few; CDR3: ASSLVSGGGKRAEAF
J: TRBJ2-1; D: NA; V: TRBV9; size: NA; CDR3: ASSVGPRANEQF
J: TRBJ1-6; D: NA; V: TRBV6-5; size: NA; CDR3: ASSYRGSSPLH
J: TRBJ2-1; D: TRBD2; V: TRBV11-2; size: NA; CDR3: ASSSGEAGYNEQF
J: TRBJ2-5; D: NA; V: TRBV10-3; size: NA; CDR3: AIRAGTGGETQY
J: TRBJ1-3; D: NA; V: TRBV9; size: few; CDR3: ASSVVGSGNTIY
J: TRBJ1-3; D: NA; V: TRBV12-5; size: NA; CDR3: ASGLLGNTIY
J: TRBJ1-1; D: TRBD1; V: TRBV7-2; size: NA; CDR3: ASSPRRQGGMNTEAF
J: TRBJ2-5; D: TRBD2; V: TRBV9; size: NA; CDR3: ASSVGASGLQETQY
J: TRBJ2-3; D: NA; V: TRBV5-4; size: few; CDR3: ASSLAGGGADTQY
J: TRBJ1-3; D: TRBD1; V: TRBV4-1; size: few; CDR3: ASSQANLGTAGNTIY
J: TRBJ1-2; D: NA; V: TRBV5-1; size: NA; CDR3: ASSLVGEGYT
J: TRBJ1-1; D: NA; V: TRBV6-5; size: NA; CDR3: ASRIQKNTEAF
J: TRBJ2-5; D: TRBD1; V: TRBV5-1; size: NA; CDR3: ASSEQGLETQY
J: TRBJ2-1; D: NA; V: TRBV7-3; size: NA; CDR3: ASSSQGLSYNEQF
J: TRBJ2-1; D: TRBD2; V: TRBV7-3; size: NA; CDR3: ASSLTGSGGANEQF
J: TRBJ1-2; D: TRBD1; V: TRBV28; size: NA; CDR3: ASSSNRGEGYGYT
J: TRBJ1-2; D: TRBD1; V: TRBV20-1; size: NA; CDR3: SVRRTGGYT